These 21 T cell receptor beta chains originate from one sample sequenced in a study of T cells in Graves' hyperthyroidism and ophthalmopathy. Researchers amplified the TCR beta CDR3 regions from RNA transcripts. Carried out on the TCR CDR3, a first-round RT-PCR used the HTBI primer set. One entry per CDR3 protein, called by TCRdb with MiXCR from the multiplex PCR reads. The sample carries a few hundred thousand distinct CDR3 sequences, about a sixth recorded once. The source material was blood. Every receptor here comes from a woman aged 35 to 49 with Graves' ophthalmopathy.

This clonotype was found many times. V is TRBV2 and J is TRBJ2-2; 7 positions agree with TRBD1. From germline, CDR1 is SNHLY and CDR2 FYNNEI. The CDR3 covers 14 residues. J was trimmed by 2 bases and V by 9 bases; bases with no gene match: 6. DNA for the CDR3: TGTGCCAGTAAAGGACAGGCAAACACCGGGGAGCTGTTTTTT. Encoded protein: CASKGQANTGELFF.

This clonotype showed up many times. The genes are TRBV12-3 or TRBV12-4 and TRBJ2-3; no reliable D call. The CDR3 has 14 amino acids. Trimming took 4 bases from V and 2 from J, leaving 10 bases between them. The CDR3 region is CASSSLGHTDTQYF. In DNA, the CDR3 is TGTGCCAGCAGTTCTTTAGGGCACACAGATACGCAGTATTTT.

Written as DNA, the CDR3 is TGCAGTGCAACATCTAGCGGCCCTCTCTCGGCTGGCTACACCTTC. Its translation is CSATSSGPLSAGYTF. V and J are TRBV20-1 and TRBJ1-2; no clear D gene. Trimming removed 6 bases at V and 7 bases at J, with 24 bases between. Looked up from germline, CDR1 is DFQATT and CDR2 is SNEGSKA (reference sequence). The CDR3 length is 15 residues.

This clonotype was counted at least ten times. The rearrangement links TRBV12-3 or TRBV12-4 to TRBJ1-3; possible D gene TRBD1, 6 bases. V lost 2 bases, J lost 4 bases, and 15 bases lay in between. CDR3 size: 16 residues. The CDR3 loop reads CASSLSARTAGNTIYF. DNA for the CDR3: TGTGCCAGCAGTTTAAGTGCCAGGACAGCGGGAAACACCATATATTTT.

This clonotype is a singleton in its sample. The gene calls are TRBV28 and TRBJ1-5; tentative D call: TRBD1 (6 bases). V was cut by 6 bases and J by 1 base, with 16 bases left in between. CDR1 is MDHEN and CDR2 is SYDVKM in the germline V gene. This CDR3 is 16 amino acids long. DNA of the CDR3: TGTGCCAGCAGCCCGGAGGGGGGAACGAGCAATCAGCCCCAGCATTTT. It specifies CASSPEGGTSNQPQHF.

V gene TRBV5-1 combines with J gene TRBJ1-2; D gene uncertain. CDR1 is SGHRS and CDR2 is YFSETQ in the germline V gene. There are 13 residues in the CDR3. Trimming shortened V by 5 bases and J by 8 bases, and 16 bases separated the two germline ends. The CDR3 loop reads CASRRGSVEGYTF. The CDR3 bases are TGCGCCAGCAGACGCGGTAGTGTGGAAGGCTACACCTTC.

The CDR3 region is CSVMGRSPDGTQYF. In DNA, the CDR3 is TGCAGCGTAATGGGACGGTCCCCCGATGGGACCCAGTACTTC. The V gene is TRBV29-1, the J gene TRBJ2-5; perhaps D is TRBD1 or TRBD2 (5 bases each). CDR3 size: 14 residues. The V end lost 6 bases, the J end lost 7 bases, and 21 bases lay between the germline ends. Germline-derived CDR1 and CDR2 are SQVTM and ANQGSEA.

This clonotype occurred many times. The rearrangement uses TRBV30 and TRBJ2-7; maybe TRBD2 (6 bases). V lost 2 bases, J lost 3 bases, and 23 bases lay in between. The CDR3 is made up of 17 amino acids. CDR1 GTSNPN and CDR2 SVGIG come from the germline V gene (reference sequence). This chain's CDR3 is CAWSLLEGYSANYEQYF. The CDR3 nucleotides read TGTGCCTGGAGTTTACTGGAGGGCTATAGCGCAAACTACGAGCAGTACTTC.

This clonotype was picked up a small number of times. The CDR3 spells CASSLDVLGYGYTF. The CDR3 DNA reads TGTGCCAGCAGCTTAGATGTGCTCGGCTATGGCTACACCTTC. This rearrangement joins TRBV7-6 to TRBJ1-2; no firm D call. In germline, CDR1 is SGHVS, CDR2 FNYEAQ. Deletions cut 1 base from V and 4 bases from J, with 10 bases between. The CDR3 is made up of 14 amino acids.

There are a few counts of this clonotype. The rearrangement links TRBV6-1 to TRBJ2-1, with TRBD2 identical over 7 bases. The germline gives CDR1 MNHNS, CDR2 SASEGT. The CDR3 has 14 residues. V was clipped by 6 bases and J by 8 bases; unmatched bases: 10. The CDR3 region is CASSPGGGSDEQFF. CDR3 DNA: TGTGCCAGCAGCCCGGGGGGAGGGAGCGATGAGCAGTTCTTC.

This sequence joins TRBV29-1 and TRBJ1-1, with a tentative D call TRBD1 (6 bases). The CDR3 runs 14 residues. The germline V gene has CDR1 SQVTM and CDR2 ANQGSEA. Trimming took off 4 bases at V and 3 bases at J, with 15 bases between the two ends. CDR3 nucleotides: TGCAGCGTTGGGGTCCAGGGGAGGGACACTGAAGCTTTCTTT. It translates to CSVGVQGRDTEAFF.

The chain employs TRBV28 and TRBJ1-6; no firm D call. Looked up from germline, CDR1 is MDHEN and CDR2 is SYDVKM. This CDR3 comprises 13 residues. Trimming left V 2 bases short and J 7 bases short, with 6 bases between. Here the CDR3 DNA reads TGTGCCAGCAGTTTACGGGGAAATTCACCCCTCCACTTT. This translates into CASSLRGNSPLHF.

The rearrangement joins TRBV6-1 to TRBJ2-7; 7 bases are shared with TRBD2. The germline V gene encodes CDR1 MNHNS and CDR2 SASEGT. The V gene end was trimmed by 6 bases and the J gene end by 4 bases; junction bases not matched to a gene: 9. The CDR3 has 14 residues. The CDR3 reads CASSHGLEAYEQYF. DNA of the CDR3: TGTGCCAGCAGCCACGGACTAGAGGCGTACGAGCAGTACTTC.

On this clonotype itself: One end of the junction is discordant with germline, which a read error may explain. Here the CDR3 DNA reads TGTGCCAGCAGCCGCGGGGGGAGCTCCTACAATGTGCAGTTCTTC. This sequence encodes CASSRGGSSYNVQFF. The chain links TRBV6-1 to TRBJ2-1; TRBD2 matches 8 bases. This CDR3 contains 15 residues. Germline CDR1 reads MNHNS; CDR2 reads SASEGT.

The J gene is TRBJ2-1, the V gene TRBV29-1, with 8 bases that match TRBD2. The germline V gene encodes CDR1 SQVTM and CDR2 ANQGSEA. V lost 6 bases, J lost 8 bases, and 12 bases stayed unmatched. This CDR3 has 14 amino acids. The CDR3 DNA reads as TGCAGCGTGTGGGCCGGGGGGGGTTCGGATGAGCAGTTCTTC. Its translation is CSVWAGGGSDEQFF.

The chain has TRBV6-2 or TRBV6-3 and TRBJ2-1, with TRBD2 identical over 8 bases. Germline trimming cut 6 bases from V and 6 bases from J; bases unmatched to any gene: 7. Germline CDR1 reads MNHEY; CDR2 reads SVGEGT. The CDR3 totals 14 residues. CDR3 protein: CASRDVGRGNEQFF. As DNA, the CDR3 is TGTGCCAGCAGAGACGTCGGGAGGGGCAATGAGCAGTTCTTC.

The rearrangement joins TRBV6-1 to TRBJ2-3, with 8 positions matching TRBD2. There are 15 residues in the CDR3. Germline values: CDR1 MNHNS, CDR2 SASEGT. With 2 bases clipped from V and 5 bases from J, the junction kept 6 bases outside the gene matches. The CDR3 DNA sequence: TGTGCCAGCAGTGAAATCGCGGGGGGTGGAGATACGCAGTATTTT. This codes for CASSEIAGGGDTQYF.

A note on this clonotype: A much larger clone differs from this one at a single base, so this may be a read error. The chain carries TRBV20-1 and TRBJ2-7; D not certain. The CDR3 totals 10 residues. Germline V gives CDR1 DFQATT, CDR2 SNEGSKA (reference sequence). Trimming removed 6 bases at V and 7 bases at J, with 10 bases between. As DNA, the CDR3 is TGCAGTGCAGGCCGGAATGAGCAGTACTTC. Its translation is CSAGRNEQYF.

This clonotype was recorded many times. This chain links TRBV28 with TRBJ2-1; TRBD1 agrees at 8 bases. Germline V lookup: CDR1 MDHEN, CDR2 SYDVKM. The V and J ends lost 10 bases and 9 bases, in that order; junction bases with no gene match: 14. The CDR3 covers 14 residues. CDR3 nucleotides: TGTGCCACCTTAAGACAGGGGTATAAGGGTGAGCAGTTCTTC. Encoded protein: CATLRQGYKGEQFF.

Regarding this clonotype: This may be a read error: a much more frequent sequence differs by one nucleotide. V and J are TRBV5-1 and TRBJ2-1, with a possible D match to TRBD2 (7 bases). Matching the DNA end better, TRBJ2-7 makes the J call doubtful. The germline CDR1 and CDR2 sequences are SGHRS and YFSETQ. The CDR3 covers 18 residues. This chain's CDR3 is CASSLVGGGQGSYNEQYF. The CDR3 DNA is TGCGCCAGCAGCTTGGTGGGGGGGGGGCAGGGGAGCTACAATGAGCAGTACTTC.

With regard to this clonotype: A much larger clone differs from this one at a single base, so this may be a read error. The chain has TRBV2 and TRBJ2-1; the match to TRBD2 covers 9 bases. This CDR3 has 16 residues. The germline gives CDR1 SNHLY, CDR2 FYNNEI. The CDR3 region has the DNA TGTGTCAGCAGTTTAGGGTGGGCTAGCGGGATCAGTGAGCAGTTCTTC. Encoded protein: CVSSLGWASGISEQFF.